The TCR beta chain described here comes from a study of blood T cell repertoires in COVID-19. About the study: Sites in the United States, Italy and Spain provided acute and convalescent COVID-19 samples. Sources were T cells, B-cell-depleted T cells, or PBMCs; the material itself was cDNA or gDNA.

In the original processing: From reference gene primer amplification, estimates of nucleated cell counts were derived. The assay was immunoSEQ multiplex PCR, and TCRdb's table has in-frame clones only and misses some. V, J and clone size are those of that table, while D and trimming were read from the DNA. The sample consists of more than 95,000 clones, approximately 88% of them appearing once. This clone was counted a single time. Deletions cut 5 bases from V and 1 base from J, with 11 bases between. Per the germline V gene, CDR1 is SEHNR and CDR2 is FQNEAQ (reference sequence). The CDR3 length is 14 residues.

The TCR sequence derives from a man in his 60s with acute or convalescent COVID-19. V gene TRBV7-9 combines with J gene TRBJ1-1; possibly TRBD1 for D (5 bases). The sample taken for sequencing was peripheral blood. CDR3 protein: CASSPQVRNTEAFF. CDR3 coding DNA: TGTGCCAGCAGCCCACAGGTCCGGAACACTGAAGCTTTCTTT.